This T cell receptor beta chain was sequenced in a study of T cells expressing NK-cell markers (dated by TCRdb to about 2020). In terms of the full investigation: TCR beta-chain repertoires were profiled in sorted CD3+CD56+NKG2C+, CD3+CD56+NKG2C- and CD3+CD56-NKG2C+ T-cell subsets from seven or eight donors. Of the eight sequenced donors, seven were found to be HCMV-seropositive and one was found to be HCMV-seronegative. Randomly selected healthy volunteers, three men and five women, were used as the eight sequenced donors. Sequencing of the libraries produced 2 x 150 bp reads on Illumina HiSeq 2000/2500, MiSeq or NextSeq. Study-wide conclusions, independent of this receptor: Those dominant clonotypes were again the most abundant among CD3+CD56-NKG2C+ cells in a handful of donors, at about 28.3-65%. For over five donors, the dominant CD3+CD56+NKG2C+ clonotypes were among the top 10 CD8+ clonotypes and accounted for roughly 1.0-8% of CD8+ T cells. Whether the expanded NKG2C-expressing T cell clones were specific for HCMV antigens was left unclear.

To determine HCMV serostatus, a commercial ELISA kit was used to detect HCMV-specific IgG in serum. Ficoll density gradient centrifugation was used to isolate peripheral blood mononuclear cells from blood. The CDR3, from cysteine to phenylalanine, totals 12 residues. The coding DNA is unavailable. Reading the germline V gene (reference sequence) gives CDR1 SGHKS and CDR2 YYEKEE. For sequencing, an Illumina HiSeq 2000 was employed. 5'RACE template switching, by which a universal primer site and unique molecular identifiers were added, was used to make TCR beta cDNA libraries. cDNA synthesis was primed from the TCR beta constant segment, followed by two successive PCR amplification steps. The authors' analysis ran thus. MIGEC was used to demultiplex reads and group the reads by UMI, and MiTCR was used to assemble and quantify clonotypes. To exclude erroneous sequences, any TCR cDNA sequence not supported by at least two reads was discarded. The tcR package was used for downstream repertoire analysis, with clonotypes matched between fractions based on CDR3 nucleotide sequence plus V segment. VDJmatch was used to annotate antigen specificity against VDJdb, with one amino acid substitution in CDR3 permitted. Once TCRdb had reprocessed the reads, it stored one entry per CDR3 protein sequence and supplied no DNA. For this entry, the V and J calls and clone size follow TCRdb and not the study's own pipeline. This sample's records show roughly 300,000 distinct CDR3 sequences. The ten largest clones add up to 3.5% to 5% of the sample.

For this clonotype: The clone's antigen remains unknown.

This chain joins TRBV5-5 to TRBJ1-1; TCRdb returns TRBD1, unconfirmable since there is no DNA. This TCR came from a woman between 18 and 70 years old in good health. The sequencing input was blood T cells: a sorted CD56 or NKG2C T cell subset, CD4+ or CD8+ T cells, or bulk PBMC T cells (not recorded which). CDR3 sequence: CASRARVTEAFF.